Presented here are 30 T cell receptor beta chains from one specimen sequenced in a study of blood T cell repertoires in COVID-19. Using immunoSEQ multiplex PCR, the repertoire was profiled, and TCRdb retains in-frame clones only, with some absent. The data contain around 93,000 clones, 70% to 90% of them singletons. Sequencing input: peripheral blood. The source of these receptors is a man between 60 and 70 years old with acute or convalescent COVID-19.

CDR3 sequence (DNA): TGTGCCAGCAGTGTACTAGCGGGGAAGGCTGGGGAGCTGTTTTTT. This gives the protein CASSVLAGKAGELFF. The rearrangement links TRBV2 to TRBJ2-2; 10 bases are shared with TRBD2. CDR3 size: 15 residues. Trimming removed 4 bases from V and 8 bases from J; junction bases left unmatched: 7. Germline V lookup: CDR1 SNHLY, CDR2 FYNNEI. The full variable domain, in which reference TRBV2 and TRBJ2-2 provide the parts outside the CDR3, is EPEVTQTPSHQVTQMGQEVILRCVPISNHLYFYWYRQILGQKVEFLVSFYNNEISEKSEIFDDQFSVERPDGSNFTLKIRSTKLEDSAMYFCASSVLAGKAGELFFGEGSRLTVL.

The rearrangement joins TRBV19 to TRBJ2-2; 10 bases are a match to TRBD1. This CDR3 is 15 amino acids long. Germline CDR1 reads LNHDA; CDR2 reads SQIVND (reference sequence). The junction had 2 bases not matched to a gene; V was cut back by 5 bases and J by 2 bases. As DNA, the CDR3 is TGTGCCAGTAGTGGGACAGGGGCTAACACCGGGGAGCTGTTTTTT. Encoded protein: CASSGTGANTGELFF.

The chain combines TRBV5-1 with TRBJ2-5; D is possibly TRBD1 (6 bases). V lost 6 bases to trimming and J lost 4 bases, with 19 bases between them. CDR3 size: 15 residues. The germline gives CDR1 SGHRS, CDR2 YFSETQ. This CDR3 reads CASNLATGGGETQYF. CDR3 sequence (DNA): TGCGCCAGCAACCTCGCGACAGGTGGGGGAGAGACCCAGTACTTC.

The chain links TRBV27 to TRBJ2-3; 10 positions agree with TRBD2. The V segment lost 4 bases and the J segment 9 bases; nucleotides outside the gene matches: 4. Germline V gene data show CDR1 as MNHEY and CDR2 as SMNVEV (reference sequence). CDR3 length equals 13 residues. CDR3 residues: CASSSLAGETQYF. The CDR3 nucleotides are TGTGCCAGCAGTTCTCTAGCGGGGGAGACGCAGTATTTT.

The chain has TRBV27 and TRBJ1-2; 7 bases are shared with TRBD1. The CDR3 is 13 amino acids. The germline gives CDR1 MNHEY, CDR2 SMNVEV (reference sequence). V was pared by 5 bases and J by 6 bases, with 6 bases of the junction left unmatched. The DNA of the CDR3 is TGTGCCAGCAGTCCGATAGACAGGGATGGCTACACCTTC. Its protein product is CASSPIDRDGYTF.

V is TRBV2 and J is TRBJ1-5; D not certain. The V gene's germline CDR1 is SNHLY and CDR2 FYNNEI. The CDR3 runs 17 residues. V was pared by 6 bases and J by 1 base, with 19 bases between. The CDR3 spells CASRALYIGESNQPQHF. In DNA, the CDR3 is TGTGCCAGCAGGGCCTTATATATTGGGGAGAGCAATCAGCCCCAGCATTTT.

This chain's CDR3 is CASSYWTGVGNQPQHF. As DNA, the CDR3 is TGTGCCAGCAGTTACTGGACAGGGGTTGGCAATCAGCCCCAGCATTTT. The gene calls are TRBV6-2 or TRBV6-3 and TRBJ1-5; 9 nucleotides match TRBD1. In germline, CDR1 is MNHEY, CDR2 SVGEGT. The CDR3 spans 16 residues. V gave up 1 base and J gave up 2 bases; unmatched junction bases: 3.

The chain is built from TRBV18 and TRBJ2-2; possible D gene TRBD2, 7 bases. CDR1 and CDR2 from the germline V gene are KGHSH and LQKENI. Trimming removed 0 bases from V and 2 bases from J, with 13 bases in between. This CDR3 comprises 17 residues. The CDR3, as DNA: TGTGCCAGCTCACCACCTTCGGGGGGCCCCAACACCGGGGAGCTGTTTTTT. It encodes CASSPPSGGPNTGELFF.

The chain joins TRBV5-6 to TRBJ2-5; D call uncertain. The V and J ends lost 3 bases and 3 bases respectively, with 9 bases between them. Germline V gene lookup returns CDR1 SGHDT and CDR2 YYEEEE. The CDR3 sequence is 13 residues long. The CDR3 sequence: CASSSGSEETQYF. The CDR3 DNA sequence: TGTGCCAGCAGCTCCGGGTCTGAAGAGACCCAGTACTTC.

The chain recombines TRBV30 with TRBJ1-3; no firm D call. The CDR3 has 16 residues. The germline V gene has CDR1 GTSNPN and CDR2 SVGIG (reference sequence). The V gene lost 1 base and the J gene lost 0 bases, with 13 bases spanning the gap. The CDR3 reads CAWSAEALGSGNTIYF. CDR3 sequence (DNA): TGTGCCTGGAGTGCGGAGGCGTTGGGCTCTGGAAACACCATATATTTT.

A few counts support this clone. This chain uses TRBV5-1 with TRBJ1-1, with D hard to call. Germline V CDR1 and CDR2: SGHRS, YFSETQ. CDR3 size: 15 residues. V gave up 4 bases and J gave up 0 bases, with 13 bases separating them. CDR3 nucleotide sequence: TGCGCCAGCAGCATCGGCGCGGAGATGAACACTGAAGCTTTCTTT. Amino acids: CASSIGAEMNTEAFF.

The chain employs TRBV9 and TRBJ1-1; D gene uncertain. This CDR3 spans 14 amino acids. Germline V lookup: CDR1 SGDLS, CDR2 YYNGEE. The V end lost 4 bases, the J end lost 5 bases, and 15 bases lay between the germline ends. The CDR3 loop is CASSPSGGRTEAFF. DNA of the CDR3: TGTGCCAGCAGCCCCTCCGGAGGGAGGACTGAAGCTTTCTTT.

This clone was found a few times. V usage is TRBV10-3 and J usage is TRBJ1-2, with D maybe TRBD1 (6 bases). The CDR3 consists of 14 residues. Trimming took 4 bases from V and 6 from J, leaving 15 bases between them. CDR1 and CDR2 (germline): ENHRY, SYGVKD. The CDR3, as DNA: TGTGCCATCAGTGCTAGGGGGACTAATGATGGCTACACCTTC. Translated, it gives CAISARGTNDGYTF.

The CDR3 region has the DNA TGTGCCACCAGCAGAGATGAGGGCACTGAAGCTTTCTTT. Its protein product is CATSRDEGTEAFF. This rearrangement joins TRBV15 to TRBJ1-1; D is ambiguous. The V gene lost 0 bases and the J gene lost 4 bases, with 6 bases spanning the gap. This CDR3 spans 13 amino acids. Germline CDR1 and CDR2: LNHNV and YYDKDF (reference sequence).

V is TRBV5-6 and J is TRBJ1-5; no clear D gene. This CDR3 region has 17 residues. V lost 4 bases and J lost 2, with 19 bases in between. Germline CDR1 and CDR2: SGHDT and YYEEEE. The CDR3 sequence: CASSILAGDAGNQPQHF. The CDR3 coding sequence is TGTGCCAGCAGCATATTAGCGGGAGACGCGGGCAATCAGCCCCAGCATTTT.

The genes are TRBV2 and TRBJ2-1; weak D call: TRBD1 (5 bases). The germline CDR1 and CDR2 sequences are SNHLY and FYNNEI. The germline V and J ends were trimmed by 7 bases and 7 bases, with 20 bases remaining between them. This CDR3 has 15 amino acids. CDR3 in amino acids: CASIPGRPIRNEQFF. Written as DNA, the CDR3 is TGTGCCAGCATTCCAGGGCGCCCCATTAGGAATGAGCAGTTCTTC.

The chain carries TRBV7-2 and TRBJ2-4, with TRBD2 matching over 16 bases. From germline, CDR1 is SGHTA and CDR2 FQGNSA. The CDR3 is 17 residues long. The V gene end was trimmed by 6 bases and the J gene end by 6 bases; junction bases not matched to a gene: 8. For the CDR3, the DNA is TGTGCCAGCAGGGATGGGACTAGCGGGAGGGCCTTAAACATTCAGTACTTC. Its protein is CASRDGTSGRALNIQYF. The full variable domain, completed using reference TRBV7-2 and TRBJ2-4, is GAGVSQSPSNKVTEKGKDVELRCDPISGHTALYWYRQSLGQGLEFLIYFQGNSAPDKSGLPSDRFSAERTGGSVSTLTIQRTQQEDSAVYLCASRDGTSGRALNIQYFGAGTRLSVL.

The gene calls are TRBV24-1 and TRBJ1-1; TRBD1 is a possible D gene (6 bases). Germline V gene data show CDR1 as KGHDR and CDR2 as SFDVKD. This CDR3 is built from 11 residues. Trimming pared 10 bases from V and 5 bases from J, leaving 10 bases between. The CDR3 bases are TGTGCCACTTCCCAGGGGACTGAAGCTTTCTTT. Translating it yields CATSQGTEAFF.

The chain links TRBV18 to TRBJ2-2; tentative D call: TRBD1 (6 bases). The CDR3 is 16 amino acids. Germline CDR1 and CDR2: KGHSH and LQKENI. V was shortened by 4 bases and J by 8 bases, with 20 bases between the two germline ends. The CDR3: CASSQWTDPSMGELFF. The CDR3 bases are TGTGCCAGCTCACAATGGACAGATCCTTCGATGGGGGAGCTGTTTTTT.

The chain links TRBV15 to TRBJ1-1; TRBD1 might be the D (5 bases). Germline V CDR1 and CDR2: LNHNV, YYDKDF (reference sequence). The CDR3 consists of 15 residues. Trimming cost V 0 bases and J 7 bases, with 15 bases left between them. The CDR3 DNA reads TGTGCCACCAGCAGAGATCAAGGGGCTTACAGTGAAGCTTTCTTT. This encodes CATSRDQGAYSEAFF.

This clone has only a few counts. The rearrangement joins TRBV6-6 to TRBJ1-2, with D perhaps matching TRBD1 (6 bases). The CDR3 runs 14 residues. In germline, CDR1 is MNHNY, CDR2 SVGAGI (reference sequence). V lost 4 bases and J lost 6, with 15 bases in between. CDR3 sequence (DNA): TGTGCCAGCAGTTCTCCGGGGGGCGCGGATGGCTACACCTTC. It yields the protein CASSSPGGADGYTF.

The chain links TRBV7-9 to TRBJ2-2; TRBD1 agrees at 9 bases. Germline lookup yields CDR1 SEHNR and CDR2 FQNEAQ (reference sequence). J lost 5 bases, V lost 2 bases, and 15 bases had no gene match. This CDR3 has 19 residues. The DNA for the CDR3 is TGTGCCAGCAGCTTAATACCCGGGACAGGGATGTCGGGTACCGGGGAGCTGTTTTTT. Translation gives CASSLIPGTGMSGTGELFF.

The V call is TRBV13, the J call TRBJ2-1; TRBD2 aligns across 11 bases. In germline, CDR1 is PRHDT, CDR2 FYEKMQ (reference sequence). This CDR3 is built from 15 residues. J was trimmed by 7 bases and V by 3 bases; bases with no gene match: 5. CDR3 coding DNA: TGTGCCAGCAGCTTTGGACTAGCGGGCGGTAATGAGCAGTTCTTC. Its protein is CASSFGLAGGNEQFF. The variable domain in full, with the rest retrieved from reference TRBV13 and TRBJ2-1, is AAGVIQSPRHLIKEKRETATLKCYPIPRHDTVYWYQQGPGQDPQFLISFYEKMQSDKGSIPDRFSAQQFSDYHSELNMSSLELGDSALYFCASSFGLAGGNEQFFGPGTRLTVL.

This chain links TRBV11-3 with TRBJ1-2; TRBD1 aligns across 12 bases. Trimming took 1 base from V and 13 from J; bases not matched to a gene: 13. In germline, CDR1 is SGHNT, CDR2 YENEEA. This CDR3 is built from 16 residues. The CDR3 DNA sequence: TGTGCCAGCAGCTTAGCGGAAGAGGGGGGACAGGGGGCGCGCACCTTC. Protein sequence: CASSLAEEGGQGARTF.

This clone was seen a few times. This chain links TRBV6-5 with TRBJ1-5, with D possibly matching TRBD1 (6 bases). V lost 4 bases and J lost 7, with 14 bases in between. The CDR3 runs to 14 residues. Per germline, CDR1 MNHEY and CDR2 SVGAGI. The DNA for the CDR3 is TGTGCCAGCAGTTCGAACAGGGTTGGACAGCCCCAGCATTTT. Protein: CASSSNRVGQPQHF.

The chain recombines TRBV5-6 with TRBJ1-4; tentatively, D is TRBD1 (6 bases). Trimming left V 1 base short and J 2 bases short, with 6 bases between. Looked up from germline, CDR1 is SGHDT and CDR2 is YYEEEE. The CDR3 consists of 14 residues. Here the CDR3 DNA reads TGTGCCAGCAGCTTGAGGGGGACTAATGAAAAACTGTTTTTT. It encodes CASSLRGTNEKLFF.

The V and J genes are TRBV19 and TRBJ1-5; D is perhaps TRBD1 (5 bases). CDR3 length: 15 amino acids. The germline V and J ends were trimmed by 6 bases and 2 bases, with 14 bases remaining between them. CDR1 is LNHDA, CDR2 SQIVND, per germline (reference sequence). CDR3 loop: CASRGEGKGNQPQHF. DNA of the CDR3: TGTGCCAGTAGGGGGGAGGGGAAGGGCAATCAGCCCCAGCATTTT.

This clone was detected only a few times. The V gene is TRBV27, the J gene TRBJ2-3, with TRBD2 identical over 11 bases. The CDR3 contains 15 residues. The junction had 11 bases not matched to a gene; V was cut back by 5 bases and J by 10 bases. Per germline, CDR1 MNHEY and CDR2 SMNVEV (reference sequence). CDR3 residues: CASSNSGGAIAPQYF. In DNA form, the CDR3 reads TGTGCCAGCAGTAATAGCGGGGGGGCCATTGCTCCGCAGTATTTT.

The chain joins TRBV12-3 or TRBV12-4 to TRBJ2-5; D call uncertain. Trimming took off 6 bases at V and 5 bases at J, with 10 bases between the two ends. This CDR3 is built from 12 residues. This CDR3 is CASSDRGETQYF. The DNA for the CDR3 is TGTGCCAGCAGCGACCGAGGCGAGACCCAGTACTTC.

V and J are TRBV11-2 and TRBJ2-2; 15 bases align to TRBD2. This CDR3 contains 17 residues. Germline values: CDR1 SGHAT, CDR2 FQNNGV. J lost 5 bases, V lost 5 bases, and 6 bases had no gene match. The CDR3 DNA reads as TGTGCCAGCAGCCCTGGACTAGCGGGAGGGTGGACCGGGGAGCTGTTTTTT. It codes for CASSPGLAGGWTGELFF. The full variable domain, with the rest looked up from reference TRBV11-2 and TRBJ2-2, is EAGVAQSPRYKIIEKRQSVAFWCNPISGHATLYWYQQILGQGPKLLIQFQNNGVVDDSQLPKDRFSAERLKGVDSTLKIQPAKLEDSAVYLCASSPGLAGGWTGELFFGEGSRLTVL.